This T cell receptor (beta chain) was sequenced during a study of blood T cells in healthy people across ages. General study points: Age advanced and TCR beta diversity per million T cells fell, roughly linearly.

The CDR3 runs to 15 residues. V was shortened by 3 bases and J by 4 bases, with 15 bases between the two germline ends. Per germline, CDR1 MDHEN and CDR2 SYDVKM. A second PCR of 7 to 11 cycles used a sample-barcoded 5' primer and a J-beta primer mix. TCRdb redid the calling of the 5' RACE reads with MiXCR, one entry per CDR3 protein. Among 550,000 to 750,000 distinct CDR3 sequences listed, 20% to 25% were seen once. Details on this clonotype: Its antigen remains unknown.

In each sample, at least 6 million PBMCs were isolated. This clonotype was sampled from a man in his 70s in good health. This sequence joins TRBV28 and TRBJ1-2; no definite D call. The source material was blood. The CDR3 DNA reads as TGTGCCAGCAGTTTGTGGCAGGAGATCACCTATGGCTACACCTTC. This sequence encodes CASSLWQEITYGYTF.